The 18 T cell receptor beta chains presented below share a single source sample, sequenced in a study of T cell changes during pregnancy in multiple sclerosis. Data came from immunoSEQ multiplex PCR; TCRdb stores just in-frame clones and leaves some out. The sample contains approximately 23,000 clones, more than 80% of which appear only once. The source was CD4+ T cells from peripheral blood mononuclear cells, collected in the third trimester of pregnancy. These receptors were collected from a female donor in good health, enrolled as a control in a pregnancy study.

A remark on this clone: A junction boundary mismatches the germline segment, possibly from a read error. V gene TRBV7-7 combines with J gene TRBJ2-7; tentatively, D is TRBD2 (5 bases). This CDR3 has 15 residues. Germline V gives CDR1 SSHAT, CDR2 FNYEAQ (reference sequence). CDR3: CASSPDAGSSYEQYF. The CDR3 DNA follows: TGTGCTAGCAGCCCTGACGCGGGTTCCTCCTACGAGCAGTACTTC.

The J gene is TRBJ1-2, the V gene TRBV12-5; 9 bases agree with TRBD1. The CDR3 runs to 14 residues. Germline assignment: CDR1 LGHNT and CDR2 FRNRAP. Trimming at V came to 6 bases and at J to 8 bases, leaving 10 bases not matched to a gene. The CDR3 DNA reads as TGTGCTAGTGGATCTTGGACAGGGGTAGGCGGCTACACCTTC. This encodes CASGSWTGVGGYTF. Full variable domain (rest looked up from reference TRBV12-5 and TRBJ1-2): DARVTQTPRHKVTEMGQEVTMRCQPILGHNTVFWYRQTMMQGLELLAYFRNRAPLDDSGMPKDRFSAEMPDATLATLKIQPSEPRDSAVYFCASGSWTGVGGYTFGSGTRLTVV.

V is TRBV29-1 and J is TRBJ2-1; D is perhaps TRBD1 (6 bases). V was clipped by 6 bases and J by 8 bases, with 20 bases between them. Per germline, CDR1 SQVTM and CDR2 ANQGSEA. The CDR3 length is 14 residues. Written as DNA, the CDR3 is TGCAGCGTGGTCTACTCACAGGGTCGCTATGAGCAGTTCTTC. The encoded protein is CSVVYSQGRYEQFF.

The chain recombines TRBV5-1 with TRBJ1-4; TRBD1 matches at 10 bases. Trimming removed 4 bases from V and 8 bases from J; junction bases left unmatched: 11. The germline gives CDR1 SGHRS, CDR2 YFSETQ. The CDR3 consists of 16 residues. The CDR3 nucleotides are TGCGCCAGCAGCCAGAAGACAGGGGGCGCGTGGGAAAAACTGTTTTTT. Encoded protein: CASSQKTGGAWEKLFF.

The gene calls are TRBV6-6 and TRBJ2-2, with 9 bases identical to TRBD2. CDR3 size: 16 residues. Germline CDR1 and CDR2: MNHNY and SVGAGI (reference sequence). The trim removed 5 bases at V and 6 bases at J, leaving 10 bases unmatched. The CDR3 nucleotides read TGTGCCAGCAGTACCCTCGGGCGGGAGGGAGCCGGGGAGCTGTTTTTT. Translated, it gives CASSTLGREGAGELFF.

This chain links TRBV7-3 with TRBJ2-7, with a tentative D call TRBD2 (7 bases). Germline CDR1 SGHTA, CDR2 FQGTGA. Trimming removed 1 base from V and 7 bases from J, with 14 bases in between. The CDR3 runs to 14 residues. The DNA for the CDR3 is TGTGCCAGCAGCTTAAAGGGAGGGGGTTCGGAGCAGTACTTC. This sequence encodes CASSLKGGGSEQYF. Combining the CDR3 with reference TRBV7-3 and TRBJ2-7 gives the whole variable domain GAGVSQTPSNKVTEKGKYVELRCDPISGHTALYWYRQSLGQGPEFLIYFQGTGAADDSGLPNDRFFAVRPEGSVSTLKIQRTERGDSAVYLCASSLKGGGSEQYFGPGTRLTVT.

The rearrangement joins TRBV28 to TRBJ1-1; 10 positions match TRBD1. Germline CDR1 and CDR2: MDHEN and SYDVKM. This CDR3 contains 15 residues. V shed 3 bases and J 2 bases; nucleotides not matched to a gene: 3. CDR3: CASSFGDRGNTEAFF. CDR3 coding DNA: TGTGCCAGCAGTTTTGGGGACAGGGGCAACACTGAAGCTTTCTTT.

V is TRBV6-1 and J is TRBJ1-6; TRBD1 aligns across 8 bases. CDR1 and CDR2 (germline): MNHNS, SASEGT. The CDR3 is 14 residues long. V dropped 10 bases and J dropped 5; count of bases not matched to a gene: 7. CDR3 in DNA: TGTGCCATCCAGGACAGGGCCAATAATTCACCCCTCCACTTT. This translates into CAIQDRANNSPLHF.

This rearrangement joins TRBV2 to TRBJ1-5; a possible D gene is TRBD1 (6 bases). CDR3 length: 16 residues. CDR1 SNHLY and CDR2 FYNNEI come from the germline V gene. Trimming removed 8 bases at V and 6 bases at J, with 23 bases between. In DNA form, the CDR3 reads TGTGCCAGCGTTGAACGGGGGGGCAGGGGCATTCAGCCCCAGCATTTT. Translated: CASVERGGRGIQPQHF. The variable domain in full, completed from reference TRBV2 and TRBJ1-5, reads EPEVTQTPSHQVTQMGQEVILRCVPISNHLYFYWYRQILGQKVEFLVSFYNNEISEKSEIFDDQFSVERPDGSNFTLKIRSTKLEDSAMYFCASVERGGRGIQPQHFGDGTRLSIL.

V gene TRBV28 combines with J gene TRBJ1-5; no firm D call. CDR1 and CDR2 (germline): MDHEN, SYDVKM. Trimming pared 3 bases from V and 6 bases from J, leaving 21 bases between. CDR3 length equals 17 residues. The CDR3, as DNA: TGTGCCAGCAGTTTGACCCCTAGAAGCGTTCGGGGTCAGCCCCAGCATTTT. The encoded protein is CASSLTPRSVRGQPQHF.

This clone has only one observation. V is TRBV6-6 and J is TRBJ2-1; weak D call: TRBD2 (6 bases). Germline V lookup: CDR1 MNHNY, CDR2 SVGAGI (reference sequence). V was shortened by 4 bases and J by 4 bases, with 14 bases between the two germline ends. This CDR3 is built from 15 residues. The CDR3 reads CASSSLAPSYNEQFF. CDR3 nucleotide sequence: TGTGCCAGCAGTTCCCTAGCGCCCTCTTACAATGAGCAGTTCTTC.

CDR3 in DNA: TGTGCCAGCAGCGCGGGGGGAAAAGACAGGGTTGGCGGCTACACCTTC. Translated, it gives CASSAGGKDRVGGYTF. The chain uses TRBV7-2 and TRBJ1-2; 7 bases are shared with TRBD1. Germline assignment: CDR1 SGHTA and CDR2 FQGNSA. The CDR3 has 16 amino acids. The V gene end was trimmed by 5 bases and the J gene end by 8 bases; junction bases not matched to a gene: 17.

The chain links TRBV11-2 to TRBJ1-2; D perhaps matches TRBD1 (5 bases). Germline CDR1 and CDR2: SGHAT and FQNNGV. This CDR3 comprises 13 residues. Trimming left V 5 bases short and J 6 bases short, with 13 bases between. DNA for the CDR3: TGTGCCAGCAGCCCACTCGGGGGGAATGGCTACACCTTC. It codes for CASSPLGGNGYTF.

The rearrangement uses TRBV20-1 and TRBJ2-7; D may be TRBD2 (5 bases). The germline V gene encodes CDR1 DFQATT and CDR2 SNEGSKA (reference sequence). The V end lost 6 bases, the J end lost 3 bases, and 9 bases lay between the germline ends. The CDR3 is 11 residues long. CDR3 nucleotides: TGCAGTGCGCCGACTAACTACGAGCAGTACTTC. Protein product: CSAPTNYEQYF.

The chain is built from TRBV19 and TRBJ2-1, with 8 bases that match TRBD2. J was trimmed by 4 bases and V by 3 bases; bases with no gene match: 5. Per germline, CDR1 LNHDA and CDR2 SQIVND (reference sequence). The CDR3 is 15 residues long. The CDR3 loop is CASSIQRGIYNEQFF. The CDR3 coding sequence is TGTGCCAGTAGTATCCAGCGGGGGATATACAATGAGCAGTTCTTC.

About this clone: The germline gene is not matched at one end of the junction; a read error may be the cause. The rearrangement links TRBV6-1 to TRBJ2-3; TRBD2 is a possible D gene (5 bases). The CDR3 runs 12 residues. The germline V gene encodes CDR1 MNHNS and CDR2 SASEGT. The chain's CDR3 is CASSERGLFSHF. CDR3 sequence (DNA): TGTGCCAGCAGTGAAAGAGGGCTATTTTCCCATTTT.

In this sample, this clone turned up once. V and J are TRBV28 and TRBJ1-4; 9 nucleotides line up with TRBD1. The CDR3 extends over 15 amino acids. Germline V gives CDR1 MDHEN, CDR2 SYDVKM. The V and J ends lost 6 bases and 7 bases, in that order; junction bases with no gene match: 9. CDR3 region: CASSRTGQGGEKLFF. CDR3 coding DNA: TGTGCCAGCAGCCGAACGGGACAGGGAGGTGAAAAACTGTTTTTT. The whole variable domain, filled in from reference TRBV28 and TRBJ1-4, reads DVKVTQSSRYLVKRTGEKVFLECVQDMDHENMFWYRQDPGLGLRLIYFSYDVKMKEKGDIPEGYSVSREKKERFSLILESASTNQTSMYLCASSRTGQGGEKLFFGSGTQLSVL.

The V and J genes are TRBV28 and TRBJ1-1; TRBD1 matches at 8 bases. V trimming: 7 bases; J trimming: 0 bases; junction bases outside the gene matches: 7. There are 15 residues in the CDR3. Germline V lookup: CDR1 MDHEN, CDR2 SYDVKM. CDR3 in amino acids: CASTVRTGMNTEAFF. The CDR3 region has the DNA TGTGCCAGCACCGTCCGGACAGGGATGAACACTGAAGCTTTCTTT.